The sequence of this TCR beta chain was determined in a study of blood T cell repertoires in COVID-19. The repertoire was sequenced with immunoSEQ multiplex PCR; TCRdb's copy has only in-frame clones and lacks some. This sample has some 29,000 clones, with roughly 85% found just once. Germline-derived CDR1 and CDR2 are ENHRY and SYGVKD. V lost 0 bases and J 3 bases, leaving 8 bases between the germline ends. The CDR3 has 14 amino acids. This TCR derives from a human donor in a cohort sampled during active COVID-19. V and J are TRBV10-3 and TRBJ1-1; no definite D call. Material: peripheral blood. CDR3 residues: CAISESVTYTEAFF. CDR3 bases: TGTGCCATCAGTGAGTCCGTAACATACACTGAAGCTTTCTTT.